These T cell receptor beta chains were read from a single sample in a study of breast tumors, draining lymph nodes, adjacent tissues. In TCRdb, the multiplex PCR reads were re-called with MiXCR into one record per CDR3 protein. The sample holds 200,000 to 300,000 distinct CDR3 sequences, around 30% seen once. The specimen was axillary lymph node tissue. These receptors all stem from a female donor with breast cancer. Some clones in this sample may be carry-over from other donors' samples. Both conserved end residues are part of each CDR3. A D gene is named only where the DNA matches it firmly. The listing skips clone size in some rows; elsewhere it reads once, few, many or a size class.

d_gene: TRBD1
abundance: many
j_gene: TRBJ2-7
v_gene: TRBV12-5
len: 16
CDR3aa: CASGITGTGPLYEQYF
CDR3nt: TGTGCTAGTGGTATAACAGGGACAGGGCCGTTATACGAGCAGTACTTC

d_gene: .
abundance: .
j_gene: TRBJ2-4
v_gene: TRBV11-2
len: 20
CDR3aa: CASSLALDRSKPLAKNIQYF
CDR3nt: TGTGCCAGCAGCTTAGCATTGGACAGATCCAAACCCCTAGCCAAAAACATTCAGTACTTC

d_gene: TRBD2
abundance: many
j_gene: TRBJ2-5
v_gene: TRBV9
len: 15
CDR3aa: CASSVEAGAGETQYF
CDR3nt: TGTGCCAGCAGCGTCGAAGCGGGAGCGGGAGAGACCCAGTACTTC

d_gene: TRBD2
abundance: many
j_gene: TRBJ2-7
v_gene: TRBV11-2
len: 16
CDR3aa: CASSLVLAGGSYEQYF
CDR3nt: TGTGCCAGCAGCTTAGTGCTAGCGGGAGGGTCCTACGAGCAGTACTTC

d_gene: .
abundance: .
j_gene: TRBJ2-1
v_gene: TRBV10-3
len: 16
CDR3aa: CAISEYTSGRSNEQFF
CDR3nt: TGTGCCATCAGTGAGTATACTAGTGGGAGGAGCAATGAGCAGTTCTTC

d_gene: .
abundance: many
j_gene: TRBJ2-2
v_gene: TRBV11-2
len: 14
CDR3aa: CASSFQGYTGELFF
CDR3nt: TGTGCCAGCAGCTTCCAGGGCTACACCGGGGAGCTGTTTTTT

d_gene: TRBD2
abundance: .
j_gene: TRBJ2-7
v_gene: TRBV6-1
len: 14
CDR3aa: CASRDLAGGYEQYF
CDR3nt: TGTGCCAGCAGAGATCTAGCGGGAGGTTACGAGCAGTACTTC

d_gene: .
abundance: few
j_gene: TRBJ1-2
v_gene: TRBV6-5
len: 12
CDR3aa: CASSYWAGGYTF
CDR3nt: TGTGCCAGCAGTTACTGGGCGGGTGGCTACACCTTC

d_gene: TRBD2
abundance: .
j_gene: TRBJ2-2
v_gene: TRBV7-2
len: 18
CDR3aa: CASSPRLAGGGETGELFF
CDR3nt: TGTGCCAGCAGTCCAAGGTTGGCGGGGGGTGGGGAGACCGGGGAGCTGTTTTTT

d_gene: TRBD1
abundance: few
j_gene: TRBJ1-2
v_gene: TRBV19
len: 12
CDR3aa: CASGQGYYGYTF
CDR3nt: TGTGCCAGTGGACAGGGTTACTATGGCTACACCTTC

d_gene: .
abundance: many
j_gene: TRBJ1-4
v_gene: TRBV30
len: 12
CDR3aa: CAWSVLNEKLFF
CDR3nt: TGTGCCTGGAGTGTACTAAATGAAAAACTGTTTTTT

d_gene: .
abundance: .
j_gene: TRBJ1-6
v_gene: TRBV7-9
len: 20
CDR3aa: CASSLYRGTSGSMSSSPLHF
CDR3nt: TGTGCCAGCAGCTTATACCGAGGGACTAGCGGGAGCATGAGCAGTTCACCCCTCCACTTT

d_gene: .
abundance: .
j_gene: TRBJ2-5
v_gene: TRBV12-3/TRBV12-4
len: 16
CDR3aa: CASSFPGSGNQETQYF
CDR3nt: TGTGCCAGCAGTTTCCCCGGATCCGGGAACCAAGAGACCCAGTACTTC

d_gene: .
abundance: many
j_gene: TRBJ2-3
v_gene: TRBV6-5
len: 14
CDR3aa: CASSYTEFLGSQYF
CDR3nt: TGTGCCAGCAGTTACACCGAATTTTTAGGGTCGCAGTATTTT

d_gene: TRBD2
abundance: .
j_gene: TRBJ2-1
v_gene: TRBV24-1
len: 11
CDR3aa: CATSGRREQFF
CDR3nt: TGTGCGACTAGCGGGCGCCGCGAGCAGTTCTTC

d_gene: TRBD1
abundance: many
j_gene: TRBJ1-3
v_gene: TRBV14
len: 15
CDR3aa: CASSQEQGYGNTIYF
CDR3nt: TGTGCCAGCAGCCAAGAACAGGGGTATGGAAACACCATATATTTT

d_gene: TRBD1
abundance: many
j_gene: TRBJ1-2
v_gene: TRBV30
len: 14
CDR3aa: CAWRHAGGAYGYTF
CDR3nt: TGTGCCTGGAGACACGCAGGGGGCGCATATGGCTACACCTTC

d_gene: .
abundance: many
j_gene: TRBJ1-5
v_gene: TRBV10-2
len: 13
CDR3aa: CASARTGDQPQHF
CDR3nt: TGCGCCAGCGCCAGGACGGGGGATCAGCCCCAGCATTTT

d_gene: TRBD2
abundance: .
j_gene: TRBJ2-7
v_gene: TRBV15
len: 16
CDR3aa: CATSSSVAGGPYEQYF
CDR3nt: TGTGCCACCAGCAGCTCGGTAGCGGGAGGGCCCTACGAGCAGTACTTC

d_gene: TRBD1
abundance: many
j_gene: TRBJ1-2
v_gene: TRBV20-1
len: 16
CDR3aa: CSASRTGGEANYGYTF
CDR3nt: TGCAGTGCTTCACGGACAGGGGGGGAGGCGAACTATGGCTACACCTTC

d_gene: .
abundance: once
j_gene: TRBJ2-1
v_gene: TRBV7-2
len: 16
CDR3aa: CASSLALGASHNEQFF
CDR3nt: TGTGCCAGCAGCTTAGCTTTGGGGGCATCCCACAATGAGCAGTTCTTC

d_gene: .
abundance: .
j_gene: TRBJ1-2
v_gene: TRBV24-1
len: 16
CDR3aa: CATSARPQLANYGYTF
CDR3nt: TGTGCCACCAGTGCTAGGCCCCAGTTAGCTAACTATGGCTACACCTTC

d_gene: TRBD1
abundance: .
j_gene: TRBJ2-7
v_gene: TRBV28
len: 16
CDR3aa: CASSYFPTGRTYEQYF
CDR3nt: TGTGCCAGCAGTTATTTCCCGACAGGGCGAACCTACGAGCAGTACTTC

d_gene: TRBD2
abundance: many
j_gene: TRBJ2-5
v_gene: TRBV6-1
len: 13
CDR3aa: CASSVTGGETQYF
CDR3nt: TGTGCCAGCAGTGTAACGGGAGGAGAGACCCAGTACTTC

d_gene: .
abundance: many
j_gene: TRBJ1-2
v_gene: TRBV2
len: 13
CDR3aa: CARGGTHNYGYTF
CDR3nt: TGTGCCAGGGGAGGGACCCATAACTATGGCTACACCTTC

d_gene: .
abundance: many
j_gene: TRBJ2-5
v_gene: TRBV11-2
len: 15
CDR3aa: CASSLDGRRVETQYF
CDR3nt: TGTGCCAGCAGCTTAGACGGACGGCGGGTGGAGACCCAGTACTTC

d_gene: .
abundance: many
j_gene: TRBJ2-1
v_gene: TRBV10-3
len: 13
CDR3aa: CAISEARGNEQFF
CDR3nt: TGTGCCATCAGCGAAGCGCGGGGCAATGAGCAGTTCTTC

d_gene: .
abundance: many
j_gene: TRBJ1-5
v_gene: TRBV6-5
len: 13
CDR3aa: CASSYGPDQPQHF
CDR3nt: TGTGCCAGCAGTTACGGCCCCGACCAGCCCCAGCATTTT

d_gene: TRBD1
abundance: many
j_gene: TRBJ2-3
v_gene: TRBV24-1
len: 16
CDR3aa: CATSPTGEGGTDTQYF
CDR3nt: TGTGCCACCAGCCCGACAGGGGAAGGGGGCACAGATACGCAGTATTTT

d_gene: .
abundance: few
j_gene: TRBJ2-6
v_gene: TRBV3-1
len: 15
CDR3aa: CASRLGGPGANVLTF
CDR3nt: TGTGCCAGCCGACTAGGGGGGCCGGGGGCCAACGTCCTGACTTTC

d_gene: TRBD1
abundance: many
j_gene: TRBJ2-7
v_gene: TRBV20-1
len: 14
CDR3aa: CSADRDRVPYEQYF
CDR3nt: TGCAGTGCAGACCGGGACAGGGTCCCCTACGAGCAGTACTTC

d_gene: .
abundance: many
j_gene: TRBJ2-1
v_gene: TRBV11-2
len: 14
CDR3aa: CASSPDGHYNEQFF
CDR3nt: TGTGCCAGCAGCCCCGACGGACATTACAATGAGCAGTTCTTC

d_gene: .
abundance: many
j_gene: TRBJ1-2
v_gene: TRBV9
len: 15
CDR3aa: CASSPDLTDFYGYTF
CDR3nt: TGTGCCAGCAGCCCAGACTTGACGGACTTCTATGGCTACACCTTC

d_gene: TRBD2
abundance: many
j_gene: TRBJ2-3
v_gene: TRBV5-8
len: 17
CDR3aa: CASSLRASGPITDTQYF
CDR3nt: TGTGCCAGCAGCTTGAGGGCTAGCGGGCCTATCACAGATACGCAGTATTTT

d_gene: .
abundance: many
j_gene: TRBJ1-2
v_gene: TRBV19
len: 14
CDR3aa: CASMRAGDNYGYTF
CDR3nt: TGTGCCAGTATGAGGGCTGGGGACAACTATGGCTACACCTTC

d_gene: TRBD1
abundance: few
j_gene: TRBJ1-5
v_gene: TRBV27
len: 14
CDR3aa: CASSPAGTGQPQHF
CDR3nt: TGTGCCAGCAGTCCGGCCGGGACAGGACAGCCCCAGCATTTT

d_gene: .
abundance: many
j_gene: TRBJ2-7
v_gene: TRBV10-3
len: 12
CDR3aa: CAISSSSYEQYF
CDR3nt: TGTGCCATCAGTAGCAGCTCCTACGAGCAGTACTTC

d_gene: .
abundance: many
j_gene: TRBJ2-2
v_gene: TRBV10-3
len: 15
CDR3aa: CAISFTEPYTGELFF
CDR3nt: TGTGCCATCAGTTTCACCGAGCCTTACACCGGGGAGCTGTTTTTT

d_gene: TRBD1
abundance: many
j_gene: TRBJ2-7
v_gene: TRBV5-1
len: 15
CDR3aa: CASSVRRDRVYEQYF
CDR3nt: TGCGCCAGCAGCGTGCGTCGGGACAGGGTTTACGAGCAGTACTTC

d_gene: TRBD2
abundance: .
j_gene: TRBJ2-1
v_gene: TRBV20-1
len: 17
CDR3aa: CSARDQRTSAFGNEQFF
CDR3nt: TGCAGTGCTAGAGATCAACGGACTAGCGCGTTCGGAAATGAGCAGTTCTTC

d_gene: TRBD1
abundance: many
j_gene: TRBJ1-2
v_gene: TRBV19
len: 15
CDR3aa: CASSSSRAKGASYTF
CDR3nt: TGTGCCAGTAGTAGCTCCCGGGCAAAGGGGGCCAGCTACACCTTC

d_gene: .
abundance: many
j_gene: TRBJ2-3
v_gene: TRBV15
len: 13
CDR3aa: CATSRDPRDTQYF
CDR3nt: TGTGCCACCAGCAGAGACCCCCGGGATACGCAGTATTTT

d_gene: .
abundance: .
j_gene: TRBJ2-3
v_gene: TRBV27
len: 14
CDR3aa: CASSRTGAADTQYF
CDR3nt: TGTGCCAGCAGTCGTACGGGAGCGGCAGATACGCAGTATTTT

d_gene: .
abundance: many
j_gene: TRBJ1-2
v_gene: TRBV29-1
len: 13
CDR3aa: CSVDRRANYGYTF
CDR3nt: TGCAGCGTTGACAGGCGAGCTAACTATGGCTACACCTTC

d_gene: TRBD2
abundance: many
j_gene: TRBJ2-7
v_gene: TRBV11-3
len: 15
CDR3aa: CASSQLAGDFHEQYF
CDR3nt: TGTGCCAGCAGCCAACTAGCGGGAGACTTCCACGAGCAGTACTTC

d_gene: .
abundance: many
j_gene: TRBJ1-4
v_gene: TRBV7-2
len: 18
CDR3aa: CASSLVPNPGGPDEKLFF
CDR3nt: TGTGCCAGCAGCTTAGTCCCCAACCCCGGAGGGCCTGATGAAAAACTGTTTTTT

d_gene: TRBD2
abundance: many
j_gene: TRBJ2-1
v_gene: TRBV11-2
len: 17
CDR3aa: CASSPTRLAGGYNEQFF
CDR3nt: TGTGCCAGCAGCCCTACTCGACTAGCGGGAGGTTACAATGAGCAGTTCTTC

d_gene: TRBD2
abundance: many
j_gene: TRBJ2-3
v_gene: TRBV29-1
len: 13
CDR3aa: CSTSGRGTDTQYF
CDR3nt: TGCAGCACTAGCGGGAGAGGCACAGATACGCAGTATTTT

d_gene: TRBD2
abundance: many
j_gene: TRBJ2-2
v_gene: TRBV11-2
len: 21
CDR3aa: CASSLIRWEGLVDLGTGELFF
CDR3nt: TGTGCCAGCAGCTTAATCCGGTGGGAGGGCCTCGTAGACCTGGGAACCGGGGAGCTGTTTTTT

d_gene: TRBD2
abundance: .
j_gene: TRBJ2-1
v_gene: TRBV12-3/TRBV12-4
len: 15
CDR3aa: CASSPVRGGYNEQFF
CDR3nt: TGTGCCAGCAGTCCCGTACGGGGGGGATACAATGAGCAGTTCTTC

d_gene: .
abundance: .
j_gene: TRBJ1-2
v_gene: TRBV4-1
len: 17
CDR3aa: CASSQDLQPGRRYGYTF
CDR3nt: TGCGCCAGCAGCCAAGATTTACAACCGGGACGGAGGTATGGCTACACCTTC

d_gene: .
abundance: many
j_gene: TRBJ2-3
v_gene: TRBV5-1
len: 16
CDR3aa: CASSLEDGAALDTQYF
CDR3nt: TGCGCCAGCAGCTTGGAGGACGGGGCTGCGCTCGATACGCAGTATTTT

d_gene: .
abundance: .
j_gene: TRBJ2-5
v_gene: TRBV29-1
len: 18
CDR3aa: CSVVLAGLGGRDQETQYF
CDR3nt: TGCAGCGTTGTATTGGCGGGGCTCGGGGGCCGTGACCAAGAGACCCAGTACTTC

d_gene: TRBD2
abundance: many
j_gene: TRBJ2-5
v_gene: TRBV12-3/TRBV12-4
len: 16
CDR3aa: CASSTGLAGGWETQYF
CDR3nt: TGTGCCAGCAGTACGGGACTAGCGGGAGGTTGGGAGACCCAGTACTTC

d_gene: .
abundance: many
j_gene: TRBJ2-7
v_gene: TRBV7-8
len: 14
CDR3aa: CASSPGPSSYEQYF
CDR3nt: TGTGCCTCATCCCCCGGGCCCAGCTCCTACGAGCAGTACTTC

d_gene: .
abundance: many
j_gene: TRBJ1-5
v_gene: TRBV12-3/TRBV12-4
len: 13
CDR3aa: CASSPHRNQPQHF
CDR3nt: TGTGCCAGCAGTCCTCACAGGAATCAGCCCCAGCATTTT

d_gene: .
abundance: many
j_gene: TRBJ2-1
v_gene: TRBV7-8
len: 15
CDR3aa: CASTTEMGRSNEQFF
CDR3nt: TGTGCCAGCACCACAGAAATGGGAAGGTCGAATGAGCAGTTCTTC

d_gene: .
abundance: .
j_gene: TRBJ2-3
v_gene: TRBV7-9
len: 14
CDR3aa: CASSPQGRTDTQYF
CDR3nt: TGTGCCAGTAGTCCCCAGGGACGCACAGATACGCAGTATTTT